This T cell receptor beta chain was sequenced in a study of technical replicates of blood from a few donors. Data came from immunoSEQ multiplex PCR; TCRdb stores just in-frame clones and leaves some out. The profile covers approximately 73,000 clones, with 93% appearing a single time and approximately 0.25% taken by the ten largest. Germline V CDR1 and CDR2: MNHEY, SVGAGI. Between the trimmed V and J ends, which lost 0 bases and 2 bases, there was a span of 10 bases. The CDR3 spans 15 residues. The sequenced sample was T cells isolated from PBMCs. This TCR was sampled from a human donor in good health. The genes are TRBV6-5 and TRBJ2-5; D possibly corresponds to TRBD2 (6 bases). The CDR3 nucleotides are TGTGCCAGCAGTTACTCGGACTATACACAAGAGACCCAGTACTTC. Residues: CASSYSDYTQETQYF.